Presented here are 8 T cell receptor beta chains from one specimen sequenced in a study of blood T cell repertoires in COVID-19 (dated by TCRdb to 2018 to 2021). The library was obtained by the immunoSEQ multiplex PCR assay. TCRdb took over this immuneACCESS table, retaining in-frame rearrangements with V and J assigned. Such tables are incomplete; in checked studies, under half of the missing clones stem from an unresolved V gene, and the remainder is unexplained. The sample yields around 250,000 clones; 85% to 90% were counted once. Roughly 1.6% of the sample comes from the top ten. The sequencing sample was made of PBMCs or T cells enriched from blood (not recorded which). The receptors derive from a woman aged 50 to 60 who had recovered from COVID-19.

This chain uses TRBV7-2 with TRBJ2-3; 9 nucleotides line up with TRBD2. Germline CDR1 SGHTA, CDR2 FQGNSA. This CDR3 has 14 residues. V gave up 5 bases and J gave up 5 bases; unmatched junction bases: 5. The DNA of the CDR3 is TGTGCCAGCAGCCGTCTAGCGGGATTAGATACGCAGTATTTT. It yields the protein CASSRLAGLDTQYF.

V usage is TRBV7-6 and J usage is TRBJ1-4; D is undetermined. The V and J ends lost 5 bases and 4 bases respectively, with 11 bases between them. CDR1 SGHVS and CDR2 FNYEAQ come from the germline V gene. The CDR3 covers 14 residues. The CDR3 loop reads CASSPTALNEKLFF. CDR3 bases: TGTGCCAGCAGCCCAACAGCACTTAATGAAAAACTGTTTTTT.

The DNA of the CDR3 is TGCGCCAGCAGCTTGGACGGAGCATCTGAAGCTTTCTTT. Its translation is CASSLDGASEAFF. The chain employs TRBV5-1 and TRBJ1-1; D uncertain. V shed 0 bases and J shed 6 bases, with 9 bases lying between them. Germline values: CDR1 SGHRS, CDR2 YFSETQ. The CDR3 is made up of 13 amino acids.

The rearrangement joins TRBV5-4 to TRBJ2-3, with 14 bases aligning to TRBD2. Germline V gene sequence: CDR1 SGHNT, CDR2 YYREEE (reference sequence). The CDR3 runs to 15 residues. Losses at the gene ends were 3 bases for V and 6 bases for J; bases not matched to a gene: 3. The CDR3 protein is CASSSTSGRADTQYF. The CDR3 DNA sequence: TGTGCCAGCAGCTCGACTAGCGGGAGGGCGGATACGCAGTATTTT.

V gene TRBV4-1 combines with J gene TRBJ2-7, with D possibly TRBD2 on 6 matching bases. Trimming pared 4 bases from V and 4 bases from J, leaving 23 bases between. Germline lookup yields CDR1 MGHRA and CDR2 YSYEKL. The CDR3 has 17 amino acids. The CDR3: CASSPQRMGGGVYEQYF. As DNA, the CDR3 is TGCGCCAGCAGCCCCCAACGCATGGGAGGCGGTGTTTACGAGCAGTACTTC.

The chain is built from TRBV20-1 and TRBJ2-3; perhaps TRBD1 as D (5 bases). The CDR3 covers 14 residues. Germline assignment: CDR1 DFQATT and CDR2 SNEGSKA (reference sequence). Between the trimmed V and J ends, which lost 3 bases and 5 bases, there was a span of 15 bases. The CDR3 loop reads CSASGLKGRDTQYF. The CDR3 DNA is TGCAGTGCTAGTGGTTTGAAGGGGCGAGATACGCAGTATTTT.

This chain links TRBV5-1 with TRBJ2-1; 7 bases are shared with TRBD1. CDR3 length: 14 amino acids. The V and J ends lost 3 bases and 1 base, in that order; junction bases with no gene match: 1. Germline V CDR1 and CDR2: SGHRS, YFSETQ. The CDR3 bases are TGCGCCAGCAGCTGGGGACAGTCCTACAATGAGCAGTTCTTC. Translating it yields CASSWGQSYNEQFF.

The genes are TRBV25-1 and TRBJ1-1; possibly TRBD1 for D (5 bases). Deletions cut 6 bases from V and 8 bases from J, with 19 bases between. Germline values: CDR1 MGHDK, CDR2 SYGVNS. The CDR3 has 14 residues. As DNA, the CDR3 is TGTGCCAGCAGATCATGGGGGGAGATTCCGGAAGCTTTCTTT. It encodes CASRSWGEIPEAFF.